The next 32 T cell receptor beta chains were all read from a single sample in a study of cytomegalovirus exposure and HLA in healthy donors. PCR was performed using 60 Vbeta and 13 Jbeta primers. Sequencing used immunoSEQ multiplex PCR; TCRdb keeps in-frame clones, though not all of them. Among 150,000 to 200,000 clones listed, 77% were seen once. The sample taken for sequencing was PBMCs. All receptors derive from a woman aged 60-70 years in good health and CMV-seropositive.

V usage is TRBV19 and J usage is TRBJ2-3; 7 nucleotides agree with TRBD1. This CDR3 contains 16 residues. V lost 6 bases to trimming and J lost 3 bases; unmatched junction nucleotides: 12. Germline assignment: CDR1 LNHDA and CDR2 SQIVND (reference sequence). The CDR3 sequence is CASSTPQGGLTDTQYF. The CDR3 DNA reads as TGTGCCAGTAGCACCCCACAAGGGGGCTTAACAGATACGCAGTATTTT. Full variable domain (outside the CDR3, taken from reference TRBV19 and TRBJ2-3): DGGITQSPKYLFRKEGQNVTLSCEQNLNHDAMYWYRQDPGQGLRLIYYSQIVNDFQKGDIAEGYSVSREKKESFPLTVTSAQKNPTAFYLCASSTPQGGLTDTQYFGPGTRLTVL.

The chain joins TRBV10-2 to TRBJ2-7, with unresolved D. Per the germline V gene, CDR1 is WSHSY and CDR2 is SAAADI. V lost 4 bases to trimming and J lost 2 bases, with 12 bases between them. The CDR3 consists of 14 residues. DNA for the CDR3: TGCGCCAGCAGTGCCTGGCAGGATCCCTACGAGCAGTACTTC. It is translated as CASSAWQDPYEQYF.

This clone appeared a single time. The chain recombines TRBV18 with TRBJ1-6; D uncertain. CDR1 and CDR2 (germline): KGHSH, LQKENI. Trimming stripped 1 base from V and 2 bases from J, with 6 bases between. CDR3 length equals 15 residues. The CDR3 DNA is TGTGCCAGCTCACCACGGTCAGCCTATAATTCACCCCTCCACTTT. It specifies CASSPRSAYNSPLHF.

This clone was counted a single time. The V gene is TRBV25-1, the J gene TRBJ2-1; 7 bases align to TRBD1. The CDR3 is 16 amino acids. V was clipped by 5 bases and J by 0 bases; unmatched bases: 7. Germline CDR1 and CDR2: MGHDK and SYGVNS. The CDR3 DNA is TGTGCCAGCAGTTTAAACTCAGGGGGCTCCTACAATGAGCAGTTCTTC. This codes for CASSLNSGGSYNEQFF.

The CDR3 here is CATSRAGGEDGYTF. CDR3 nucleotides: TGTGCCACCAGCAGAGCAGGGGGCGAGGATGGCTACACCTTC. The chain couples TRBV15 to TRBJ1-2; TRBD1 agrees at 8 bases. V shed 1 base, J shed 6 bases, and the junction held 4 bases outside the gene matches. The CDR3 is 14 residues long. The germline V gene encodes CDR1 LNHNV and CDR2 YYDKDF (reference sequence).

The chain combines TRBV6-1 with TRBJ2-7, with TRBD2 identical over 16 bases. Unmatched junction bases numbered 2, after V lost 7 bases and J lost 2 bases. This CDR3 spans 15 amino acids. Germline lookup yields CDR1 MNHNS and CDR2 SASEGT. The CDR3 coding sequence is TGTGCCAGCACCGGGACTAGCGGGGGGGCCTACGAGCAGTACTTC. Protein: CASTGTSGGAYEQYF.

This rearrangement joins TRBV27 to TRBJ1-2; 7 nucleotides match TRBD1. Germline V CDR1 and CDR2: MNHEY, SMNVEV (reference sequence). Trimming took 6 bases from V and 3 from J; bases not matched to a gene: 4. This CDR3 region has 13 residues. The CDR3 spells CASSLGQYYGYTF. The CDR3 DNA is TGTGCCAGCAGCTTGGGACAGTACTATGGCTACACCTTC.

The rearrangement uses TRBV6-5 and TRBJ2-1; 8 bases match TRBD2. Germline V gene data show CDR1 as MNHEY and CDR2 as SVGAGI. The CDR3 is 15 residues long. J gave up 4 bases and V 2 bases, and 4 bases lay outside the gene matches. The CDR3 sequence: CASSYTSGGYNEQFF. The CDR3, as DNA: TGTGCCAGCAGTTACACGAGCGGGGGATACAATGAGCAGTTCTTC.

The rearrangement links TRBV28 to TRBJ2-7; 8 bases align to TRBD2. The ends lost 6 bases at V and 4 bases at J; junction bases unmatched: 11. The germline V gene has CDR1 MDHEN and CDR2 SYDVKM. CDR3 size: 15 residues. CDR3 in DNA: TGTGCCAGCAGCACCTCGAGCGGGAGTCGGTACGAGCAGTACTTC. This encodes CASSTSSGSRYEQYF.

This chain connects TRBV9 to TRBJ2-6; D unclear. Germline assignment: CDR1 SGDLS and CDR2 YYNGEE. This CDR3 is built from 15 residues. V was pared by 4 bases and J by 4 bases, with 12 bases between. The CDR3 sequence: CASSSVLVGANVLTF. The CDR3 DNA reads TGTGCCAGCAGCAGCGTATTGGTGGGGGCCAACGTCCTGACTTTC.

In this sample, this clone turned up once. The chain joins TRBV5-8 to TRBJ2-7; 11 bases are a match to TRBD2. The CDR3 is 14 amino acids. CDR1 is SGHTS and CDR2 is YDEGEE in the germline V gene. V lost 4 bases and J lost 3; bases outside the gene matches: 3. The DNA for the CDR3 is TGTGCCAGCAGCCCCGGGACTAGCGGCTACGAGCAGTACTTC. Its translation is CASSPGTSGYEQYF.

The J gene is TRBJ2-7, the V gene TRBV18; 12 nucleotides match TRBD2. Germline CDR1 is KGHSH and CDR2 is LQKENI. The CDR3 sequence is 16 residues long. V trimming: 0 bases; J trimming: 7 bases; junction bases outside the gene matches: 7. This CDR3 reads CASSPPASGGAGEQYF. The CDR3 DNA reads as TGTGCCAGCTCACCACCGGCTAGCGGGGGGGCGGGTGAGCAGTACTTC.

This clone came up a few times. V gene TRBV29-1 combines with J gene TRBJ2-7; the match to TRBD1 covers 9 bases. Germline V gives CDR1 SQVTM, CDR2 ANQGSEA. The CDR3 runs 14 residues. For the CDR3, the DNA is TGCAGGGTCGGACCTACAGGGGGCTTATACGAGCAGTACTTC. It is translated as CRVGPTGGLYEQYF.

This chain connects TRBV28 to TRBJ2-7; the D gene is possibly TRBD1 (6 bases). The V gene lost 2 bases and the J gene lost 2 bases, with 13 bases spanning the gap. The CDR3 extends over 15 amino acids. Germline V gene data show CDR1 as MDHEN and CDR2 as SYDVKM. The CDR3 coding sequence is TGTGCCAGCAGTTTAGCAGGGGCTGGAACCTACGAGCAGTACTTC. Translated, it gives CASSLAGAGTYEQYF.

This chain links TRBV18 with TRBJ1-1; 7 bases are a match to TRBD1. Germline V gene lookup returns CDR1 KGHSH and CDR2 LQKENI. V shed 3 bases, J shed 7 bases, and the junction held 8 bases outside the gene matches. The length of the CDR3 is 14 residues. The CDR3: CASSPGTAFREAFF. The CDR3 coding sequence is TGTGCCAGCTCACCGGGGACAGCCTTCCGTGAAGCTTTCTTT.

The chain links TRBV29-1 to TRBJ1-1; D unclear. This CDR3 region has 13 residues. The V end lost 3 bases, the J end lost 0 bases, and 8 bases lay between the germline ends. Germline V gene sequence: CDR1 SQVTM, CDR2 ANQGSEA. The CDR3 DNA reads as TGCAGCGTTGATTACAGCTTGAACACTGAAGCTTTCTTT. It encodes CSVDYSLNTEAFF.

V usage is TRBV9 and J usage is TRBJ1-5; D may be TRBD1 (6 bases). This CDR3 is built from 14 residues. CDR1 is SGDLS, CDR2 YYNGEE, per germline. Trimming pared 2 bases from V and 6 bases from J, leaving 12 bases between. The CDR3 nucleotides read TGTGCCAGCAGCGTCGGGGGGGCAGTTCAGCCCCAGCATTTT. The encoded protein is CASSVGGAVQPQHF.

The V gene is TRBV27, the J gene TRBJ2-1; perhaps TRBD1 as D (7 bases). CDR3 length equals 14 residues. Germline CDR1 is MNHEY and CDR2 is SMNVEV (reference sequence). Trimming cost V 6 bases and J 1 base, with 10 bases left between them. This CDR3 reads CASRAGGSYNEQFF. CDR3 nucleotide sequence: TGTGCCAGCAGAGCAGGGGGGTCCTACAATGAGCAGTTCTTC.

The rearrangement links TRBV2 to TRBJ2-1; 11 bases align to TRBD2. The CDR3 has 15 amino acids. The germline V gene has CDR1 SNHLY and CDR2 FYNNEI. The V and J ends lost 10 bases and 9 bases, in that order; junction bases with no gene match: 14. CDR3 DNA: TGTGCCACCGGAGGACTAGCGGGTACTATGATTGAGCAGTTCTTC. It specifies CATGGLAGTMIEQFF.

This clone was counted a few times. V usage is TRBV5-1 and J usage is TRBJ2-1; 9 nucleotides agree with TRBD2. The trim removed 0 bases at V and 4 bases at J, leaving 14 bases unmatched. The CDR3 consists of 19 residues. The germline V gene encodes CDR1 SGHRS and CDR2 YFSETQ. CDR3 amino acids: CASSLGSGRLASKYNEQFF. CDR3 bases: TGCGCCAGCAGCTTGGGTAGCGGGAGACTTGCTTCTAAATACAATGAGCAGTTCTTC. Filled out from reference TRBV5-1 and TRBJ2-1, the complete variable domain reads KAGVTQTPRYLIKTRGQQVTLSCSPISGHRSVSWYQQTPGQGLQFLFEYFSETQRNKGNFPGRFSGRQFSNSRSEMNVSTLELGDSALYLCASSLGSGRLASKYNEQFFGPGTRLTVL.

The gene calls are TRBV5-1 and TRBJ2-5, with D possibly matching TRBD2 (6 bases). CDR1 SGHRS and CDR2 YFSETQ come from the germline V gene. V lost 0 bases to trimming and J lost 5 bases, with 11 bases between them. The length of the CDR3 is 14 residues. The CDR3 sequence is CASSLGLVGETQYF. CDR3 bases: TGCGCCAGCAGCTTGGGACTAGTCGGTGAGACCCAGTACTTC.

CDR3 nucleotides: TGTGCCAGTAGTATAGTGCTAGCGGGACTTCAAGAGACCCAGTACTTC. The encoded protein is CASSIVLAGLQETQYF. The chain carries TRBV19 and TRBJ2-5, with 9 bases that match TRBD2. V lost 1 base and J lost 2; bases outside the gene matches: 5. The CDR3 is 16 residues long. Germline lookup yields CDR1 LNHDA and CDR2 SQIVND (reference sequence).

This clone was seen a handful of times. The V gene is TRBV5-1, the J gene TRBJ1-1; 9 bases are shared with TRBD1. CDR1 is SGHRS, CDR2 YFSETQ, per germline. After removal of 2 bases from V and 3 bases from J, the junction contained 8 bases not matched to a gene. The CDR3 length is 16 residues. CDR3 DNA: TGCGCCAGCAGCTTTTCCCCGGGACAGGGAGACACTGAAGCTTTCTTT. Protein sequence: CASSFSPGQGDTEAFF. Drawing the rest from reference TRBV5-1 and TRBJ1-1, the complete variable domain is KAGVTQTPRYLIKTRGQQVTLSCSPISGHRSVSWYQQTPGQGLQFLFEYFSETQRNKGNFPGRFSGRQFSNSRSEMNVSTLELGDSALYLCASSFSPGQGDTEAFFGQGTRLTVV.

This chain links TRBV7-2 with TRBJ1-6; D may be TRBD1 (5 bases). Trimming pared 5 bases from V and 8 bases from J, leaving 16 bases between. Germline V CDR1 and CDR2: SGHTA, FQGNSA. The CDR3 extends over 15 amino acids. As DNA, the CDR3 is TGTGCCAGCAGCCAGTGGTTGGGGCTGGATTCACCCCTCCACTTT. This encodes CASSQWLGLDSPLHF.

This clone showed up just a few times. V is TRBV7-2 and J is TRBJ2-3, with 11 nucleotides matching TRBD1. Trimming at V came to 3 bases and at J to 3 bases, leaving 8 bases not matched to a gene. The CDR3 has 17 amino acids. Germline values: CDR1 SGHTA, CDR2 FQGNSA. CDR3 amino acids: CASSFNGQGARTDTQYF. DNA of the CDR3: TGTGCCAGCAGCTTCAACGGACAGGGGGCAAGGACAGATACGCAGTATTTT.

Here the CDR3 DNA reads TGTGCCATCAGTCAACAGGGGAAGGGTAGGGAAAAACTGTTTTTT. The encoded protein is CAISQQGKGREKLFF. V usage is TRBV10-3 and J usage is TRBJ1-4, with TRBD1 identical over 7 bases. The CDR3 consists of 15 residues. Trimming removed 5 bases from V and 8 bases from J; junction bases left unmatched: 11. Germline V gives CDR1 ENHRY, CDR2 SYGVKD.

This clone was seen a handful of times. This rearrangement joins TRBV7-2 to TRBJ2-3; 12 bases are shared with TRBD1. Germline CDR1 is SGHTA and CDR2 is FQGNSA. The CDR3 is made up of 19 amino acids. J lost 0 bases, V lost 1 base, and 8 bases had no gene match. The CDR3 DNA follows: TGTGCCAGCAGCTTAGTTGGGACAGGGGGCCGATCTAGCACAGATACGCAGTATTTT. This translates into CASSLVGTGGRSSTDTQYF.

V and J are TRBV6-5 and TRBJ1-4, with D possibly TRBD1 on 6 matching bases. V lost 2 bases and J lost 8, with 15 bases in between. The germline gives CDR1 MNHEY, CDR2 SVGAGI. The CDR3 is made up of 15 amino acids. CDR3 sequence reads: CASSYGSRGGEKLFF. CDR3 nucleotide sequence: TGTGCCAGCAGTTACGGCTCCAGGGGCGGCGAAAAACTGTTTTTT.

Written as DNA, the CDR3 is TGCGCCAGCAGCTTGCGGGGGACAGGGGTGGAAAAACTGTTTTTT. It specifies CASSLRGTGVEKLFF. The gene calls are TRBV5-1 and TRBJ1-4; 10 bases are a match to TRBD1. J was trimmed by 8 bases and V by 1 base; bases with no gene match: 5. Per germline, CDR1 SGHRS and CDR2 YFSETQ. The CDR3 is made up of 15 amino acids. The complete variable domain, with remaining parts taken from reference TRBV5-1 and TRBJ1-4, reads KAGVTQTPRYLIKTRGQQVTLSCSPISGHRSVSWYQQTPGQGLQFLFEYFSETQRNKGNFPGRFSGRQFSNSRSEMNVSTLELGDSALYLCASSLRGTGVEKLFFGSGTQLSVL.

This chain connects TRBV4-1 to TRBJ2-7; a possible D gene is TRBD1 (5 bases). V was trimmed by 0 bases and J by 4 bases, leaving 7 bases between them. In germline, CDR1 is MGHRA, CDR2 YSYEKL. This CDR3 has 13 residues. CDR3 loop: CASSQDRVYEQYF. The DNA of the CDR3 is TGCGCCAGCAGCCAAGACAGGGTGTACGAGCAGTACTTC.

V is TRBV30 and J is TRBJ2-7, with D unclear. The CDR3 runs to 12 residues. Germline CDR1 GTSNPN, CDR2 SVGIG (reference sequence). Trimming left V 1 base short and J 0 bases short, with 4 bases between. In nucleotides, the CDR3 is TGTGCCTGGAGTGCCAACTCCTACGAGCAGTACTTC. Translated: CAWSANSYEQYF.

The gene calls are TRBV5-1 and TRBJ1-1; D is undetermined. The CDR3 runs to 15 residues. Germline loops: CDR1 SGHRS, CDR2 YFSETQ. Trimming removed 0 bases from V and 0 bases from J, with 9 bases in between. The CDR3 DNA follows: TGCGCCAGCAGCTTGGGAATTTCGGTGAACACTGAAGCTTTCTTT. Protein: CASSLGISVNTEAFF. Supplemented by reference TRBV5-1 and TRBJ1-1, the full variable domain reads KAGVTQTPRYLIKTRGQQVTLSCSPISGHRSVSWYQQTPGQGLQFLFEYFSETQRNKGNFPGRFSGRQFSNSRSEMNVSTLELGDSALYLCASSLGISVNTEAFFGQGTRLTVV.